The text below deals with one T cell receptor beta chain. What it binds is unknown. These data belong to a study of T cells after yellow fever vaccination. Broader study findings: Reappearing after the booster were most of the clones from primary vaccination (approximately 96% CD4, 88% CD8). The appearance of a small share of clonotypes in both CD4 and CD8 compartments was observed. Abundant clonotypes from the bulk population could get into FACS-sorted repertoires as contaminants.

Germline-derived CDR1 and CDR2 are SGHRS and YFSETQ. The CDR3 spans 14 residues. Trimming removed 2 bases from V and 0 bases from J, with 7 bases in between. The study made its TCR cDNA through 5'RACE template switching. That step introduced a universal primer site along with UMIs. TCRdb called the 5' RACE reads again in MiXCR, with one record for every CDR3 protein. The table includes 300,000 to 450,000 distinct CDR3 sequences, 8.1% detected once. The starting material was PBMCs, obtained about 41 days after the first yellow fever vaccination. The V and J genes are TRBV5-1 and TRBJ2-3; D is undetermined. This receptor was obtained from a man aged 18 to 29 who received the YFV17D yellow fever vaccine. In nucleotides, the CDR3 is TGCGCCAGCAGCTTCGCTATGAGCACAGATACGCAGTATTTT. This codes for CASSFAMSTDTQYF.